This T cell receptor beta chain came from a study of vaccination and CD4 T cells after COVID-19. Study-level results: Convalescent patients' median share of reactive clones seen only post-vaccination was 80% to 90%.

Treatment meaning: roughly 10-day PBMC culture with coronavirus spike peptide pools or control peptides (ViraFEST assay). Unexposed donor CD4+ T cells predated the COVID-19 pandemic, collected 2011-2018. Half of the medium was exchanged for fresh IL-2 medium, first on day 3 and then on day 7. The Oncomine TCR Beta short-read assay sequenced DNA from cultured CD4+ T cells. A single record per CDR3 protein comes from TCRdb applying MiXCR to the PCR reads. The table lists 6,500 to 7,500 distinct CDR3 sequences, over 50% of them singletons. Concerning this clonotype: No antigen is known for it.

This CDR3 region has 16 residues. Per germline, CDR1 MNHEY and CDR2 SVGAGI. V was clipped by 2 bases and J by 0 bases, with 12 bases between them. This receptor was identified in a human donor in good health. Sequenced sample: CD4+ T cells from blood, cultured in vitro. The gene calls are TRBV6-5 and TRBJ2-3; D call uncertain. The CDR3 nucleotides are TGTGCCAGCAGTTACGGGGTCACCTCTAGCACAGATACGCAGTATTTT. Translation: CASSYGVTSSTDTQYF.